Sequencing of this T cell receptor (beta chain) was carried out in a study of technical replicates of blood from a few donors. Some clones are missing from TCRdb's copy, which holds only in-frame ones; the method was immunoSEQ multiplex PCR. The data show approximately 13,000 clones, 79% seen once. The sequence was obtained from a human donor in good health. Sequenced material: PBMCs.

The CDR3 region is CASGDRAFPTDTQYF. CDR3 bases: TGTGCTAGTGGTGACAGGGCCTTCCCCACAGATACGCAGTATTTT. The chain joins TRBV12-5 to TRBJ2-3, with 7 bases fitting TRBD1. After removal of 5 bases from V and 2 bases from J, the junction contained 7 bases not matched to a gene. The germline V gene has CDR1 LGHNT and CDR2 FRNRAP. The CDR3 extends over 15 amino acids. Drawing the rest from reference TRBV12-5 and TRBJ2-3, the complete variable domain is DARVTQTPRHKVTEMGQEVTMRCQPILGHNTVFWYRQTMMQGLELLAYFRNRAPLDDSGMPKDRFSAEMPDATLATLKIQPSEPRDSAVYFCASGDRAFPTDTQYFGPGTRLTVL.